Each of the 17 T cell receptor beta chains below was sequenced from the same sample in a study of T cell clones after liver transplantation. Sequenced by immunoSEQ multiplex PCR; TCRdb stores in-frame clones only, minus some. In the table there are roughly 640 clones, 35% to 45% of which are singletons. No antigen has been identified for these receptors. Alloreactive TCRbeta sequences came from sequencing proliferating CFSE-low cells in the MLR. Input material: CD8+ T cells from cultured PBMCs. Receptor source: a human patient who received a liver transplant. Some T cells may have originated in the graft donor.

Within the sample, this clone is medium-sized. The V gene is TRBV5-1, the J gene TRBJ2-2; 12 positions agree with TRBD2. Germline loops: CDR1 SGHRS, CDR2 YFSETQ. CDR3 length: 17 residues. V trimming: 4 bases; J trimming: 5 bases; junction bases outside the gene matches: 9. CDR3 bases: TGCGCCAGCAGCGGCCTCGGACTAGCGGGACGGACCGGGGAGCTGTTTTTT. This codes for CASSGLGLAGRTGELFF. Supplemented by reference TRBV5-1 and TRBJ2-2, the full variable domain reads KAGVTQTPRYLIKTRGQQVTLSCSPISGHRSVSWYQQTPGQGLQFLFEYFSETQRNKGNFPGRFSGRQFSNSRSEMNVSTLELGDSALYLCASSGLGLAGRTGELFFGEGSRLTVL.

The sample holds a few counts of this clone. CDR3 nucleotide sequence: TGTGCCAGCAGTCAACCAGGGAAGGGGTACAATGAGCAGTTCTTC. Residues: CASSQPGKGYNEQFF. The chain is built from TRBV7-3 and TRBJ2-1; possible D gene TRBD1, 5 bases. This CDR3 contains 15 residues. Trimming left V 6 bases short and J 4 bases short, with 16 bases between. CDR1 is SGHTA and CDR2 is FQGTGA in the germline V gene.

The chain couples TRBV11-3 to TRBJ2-7; D is unclear. This CDR3 has 14 residues. CDR1 is SGHNT and CDR2 is YENEEA in the germline V gene. The V and J ends lost 1 base and 4 bases respectively, with 11 bases between them. The CDR3 DNA follows: TGTGCCAGCAGCTTAGTAGGTATTCAGTACGAGCAGTACTTC. Protein: CASSLVGIQYEQYF.

V and J are TRBV6-8 and TRBJ2-7; D is possibly TRBD1 or TRBD2 (6 bases each). This CDR3 is built from 13 residues. Trimming removed 6 bases at V and 3 bases at J, with 12 bases between. Germline assignment: CDR1 MNHGY and CDR2 SAAAGT. The CDR3 nucleotides read TGTGCCAGCAGAGGGGGGACTCACTACGAGCAGTACTTC. Its translation is CASRGGTHYEQYF.

This clone was detected only once. The chain joins TRBV4-3 to TRBJ1-2; D unclear. V lost 0 bases and J lost 8, with 10 bases in between. The germline CDR1 and CDR2 sequences are LGHNA and YSLEER. This CDR3 contains 13 residues. CDR3 nucleotides: TGCGCCAGCAGCCAAGATTATACTAGGGGCTACACCTTC. This encodes CASSQDYTRGYTF.

Remarks on this clone: A far larger clone is one nucleotide away, so this likely arose from a read error. The chain links TRBV5-3 to TRBJ2-7; 7 bases match TRBD1. TRBV5-3 has ORF status, its function being uncertain. The J segment lost 2 bases and the V segment lost 8 bases, leaving 13 bases of the junction unmatched. The CDR3 runs to 15 residues. The CDR3 nucleotides read TGTGCCAGCAGCCAAGGTTGGGACAGACCCTACGAGCAGTACTTC. As protein: CASSQGWDRPYEQYF.

CDR3 DNA sequence: TGTGCCAGCAGCCAATGGAGGGATTATAGCAATCAGCCCCAGCATTTT. Its protein product is CASSQWRDYSNQPQHF. V usage is TRBV16 and J usage is TRBJ1-5, with D unresolved. The CDR3 has 16 amino acids. V was trimmed by 1 base and J by 0 bases, leaving 10 bases between them. Germline-derived CDR1 and CDR2 are KGHSY and FQNENV. Full variable domain (remainder filled in from reference TRBV16 and TRBJ1-5): GEEVAQTPKHLVRGEGQKAKLYCAPIKGHSYVFWYQQVLKNEFKFLISFQNENVFDETGMPKERFSAKCLPNSPCSLEIQATKLEDSAVYFCASSQWRDYSNQPQHFGDGTRLSIL.

By sample share, this clone is large (0.1 to 1%). J is TRBJ2-7 and V is TRBV7-3; perhaps TRBD2 as D (5 bases). This CDR3 contains 14 residues. Germline values: CDR1 SGHTA, CDR2 FQGTGA. Trimming shortened V by 0 bases and J by 0 bases, and 6 bases separated the two germline ends. The CDR3 loop reads CASSLTGSSYEQYF. The DNA of the CDR3 is TGTGCCAGCAGCTTAACAGGGAGCTCCTACGAGCAGTACTTC.

The chain is built from TRBV11-1 and TRBJ2-7; 7 positions agree with TRBD1. J was trimmed by 3 bases and V by 6 bases; bases with no gene match: 2. Germline lookup yields CDR1 SGHAT and CDR2 FQDESV (reference sequence). The CDR3 is 12 residues long. CDR3 in amino acids: CASRTGSYEQYF. Written as DNA, the CDR3 is TGTGCCAGCAGGACAGGGAGCTACGAGCAGTACTTC.

This clone came up a few times. J is TRBJ2-4 and V is TRBV30; 8 bases agree with TRBD1. Germline V gene data show CDR1 as GTSNPN and CDR2 as SVGIG (reference sequence). V gave up 0 bases and J gave up 7 bases; unmatched junction bases: 5. This CDR3 has 14 amino acids. CDR3 nucleotide sequence: TGTGCCTGGAGTGTAGGACAGGGTAGGAACATTCAGTACTTC. Residues: CAWSVGQGRNIQYF.

The chain links TRBV4-2 to TRBJ2-3, with D possibly matching TRBD2 (6 bases). V was cut by 1 base and J by 4 bases, with 18 bases left in between. The CDR3 length is 17 residues. From germline, CDR1 is LGHNA and CDR2 YNFKEQ. The CDR3 nucleotides read TGTGCCAGCAGCCAAGGGTTCGGGCGGGAACTGCCAGATACGCAGTATTTT. Protein: CASSQGFGRELPDTQYF.

The V and J genes are TRBV6-1 and TRBJ2-1; the D is unclear. The CDR3 sequence is 12 residues long. V gave up 4 bases and J gave up 8 bases, with 9 bases separating them. Germline V gene lookup returns CDR1 MNHNS and CDR2 SASEGT. This CDR3 is CASSGAVDEQFF. In DNA, the CDR3 is TGTGCCAGCAGTGGAGCTGTGGATGAGCAGTTCTTC.

The chain has TRBV2 and TRBJ2-7; D tentatively reads TRBD1 or TRBD2 (6 bases each). From germline, CDR1 is SNHLY and CDR2 FYNNEI. This CDR3 spans 13 amino acids. Trimming stripped 6 bases from V and 3 bases from J, with 12 bases between. The CDR3 spells CASRGGTHYEQYF. Written as DNA, the CDR3 is TGTGCCAGCAGAGGGGGGACTCACTACGAGCAGTACTTC.

This rearrangement joins TRBV11-1 to TRBJ2-1; the D is unclear. Germline loops: CDR1 SGHAT, CDR2 FQDESV (reference sequence). V shed 2 bases and J shed 1 base, with 9 bases lying between them. The CDR3 spans 15 residues. This CDR3 is CASSLTIASYNEQFF. The CDR3 DNA reads TGTGCCAGCAGCTTAACGATCGCGTCCTACAATGAGCAGTTCTTC.

By proportion, this clone is large. V is TRBV19 and J is TRBJ2-1; tentatively, D is TRBD2 (6 bases). This CDR3 region has 15 residues. With 1 base removed from V and 4 bases from J, the gap between germline ends came to 11 bases. CDR1 and CDR2 from the germline V gene are LNHDA and SQIVND (reference sequence). CDR3 bases: TGTGCCAGTAGTATAGTTCCGGGAGATTACAATGAGCAGTTCTTC. Its translation: CASSIVPGDYNEQFF.

The chain is built from TRBV11-2 and TRBJ2-5, with 8 bases fitting TRBD2. With the DNA end fitting TRBJ2-7 better, the J assignment may be wrong. CDR3 length: 14 amino acids. The germline gives CDR1 SGHAT, CDR2 FQNNGV. The CDR3 is CASSLLAVPYEQYF. CDR3 sequence (DNA): TGTGCCAGCAGCCTACTAGCGGTTCCGTACGAGCAGTACTTC.

As regards this clone: This is likely an artifact of a read error, given a far larger clone one base away. The V gene is TRBV11-2, the J gene TRBJ2-2, with 10 bases aligning to TRBD2. CDR1 and CDR2 from the germline V gene are SGHAT and FQNNGV. This CDR3 is built from 18 residues. V lost 1 base to trimming and J lost 4 bases; unmatched junction nucleotides: 9. CDR3 nucleotides: TGTGCCAGCAGCTTAGGCCCATTGTCTAGCGGGAGCACCGGGGAGCTGTTTTTT. This translates into CASSLGPLSSGSTGELFF.